This TCR beta chain was captured by sequencing in a study of shared T cell receptors in the human thymus. Profiled with immunoSEQ multiplex PCR; TCRdb holds only in-frame clones, not every one. The sample has about 400,000 clones, more than 85% seen once. The sequenced sample was thymocytes. The source is a human donor.

DNA of the CDR3: TGTGCCAGCAGCCAAGAATATCGACTAGAGACGATTAACAATGAGCAGTTCTTC. Translation gives CASSQEYRLETINNEQFF. This chain joins TRBV4-2 and TRBJ2-1, with D perhaps TRBD2 (6 bases). V was pared by 0 bases and J by 5 bases, with 20 bases between. Germline-derived CDR1 and CDR2 are LGHNA and YNFKEQ. The length of the CDR3 is 18 residues.